Reported below is one TCR beta chain. Its cognate antigen has yet to be identified. Base qualities are not provided; no much larger clone lies one nucleotide away. The sample is drawn from a study of blood T cells in healthy people across ages (dated by TCRdb to the mid-2010s). Concerning the study at large: In model experiments, template switching captured roughly one uniquely barcoded TCR beta cDNA molecule for every two T cells. To track age-related changes in TCR beta repertoire diversity, the study relied on deep sequencing normalized with unique cDNA molecular identifiers. Four age groups were formed from the donors: young (average approximately 15 years), middle-aged (approximately 39), aged (about 62) and long-lived (about 80). Using the same blood draw, the study looked at two additional independent replicas of 1 million unique cDNA reads for two donors, one aged 18 to 29 and the other aged 80 or older.

The library was built by means of 5' RACE. Sequencing took place on an Illumina HiSeq 2500. A second about 6 to 11 cycle PCR used a sample-barcoded 5' primer and a J-beta primer mix. A template-switch 5' adaptor carrying 12 random nucleotides introduced a unique molecular identifier onto each TCR beta cDNA molecule. Each sample yielded at least 2.5 million CDR3-containing paired-end reads. The Mint cDNA synthesis kit, primed by a TRBC-specific oligonucleotide, was used to synthesize first-strand cDNA from all RNA. After uracil-DNA glycosylase treatment, a first 18-cycle PCR used universal primers M1SS and BC2_uni_R on all cDNA. The authors' pipeline ran thus. Normalization of each sample was performed by random selection of 1 million high-quality reads, each carrying a distinct molecular identifier. Reads sharing molecular identifiers were discarded rather than binned into consensus sequences. MiTCR, run with a Q25 quality threshold and the strictest error-elimination algorithm, handled CDR3 identification, clonotype clustering and error correction. A nonparametric unseen species model with Euler transformation was used to estimate lower-bound total TCR beta diversity. Using fastp at Q25 and MiXCR, TCRdb reprocessed the public reads and kept productive beta chains. Duplicate CDR3 protein sequences are folded into a single record with the most common DNA and genes. V and J calls and clone size were set by TCRdb, not the authors. For this sample there are some 760,000 distinct CDR3 sequences; 25% appear just once. The top ten clonotypes cover approximately 4% of the sample.

General study outcomes and caveats: A strong correlation was found between observed TCR beta diversity and the percentage of naive T cells measured by flow cytometry. Compared with the aged group, the long-lived group had more naive CD4+ T cells, fewer expanded clones and increased TCR diversity, suggesting age selection. Bulk unsorted PBMC profiling prevented conclusive comparison of naive and antigen-experienced compartments. Total diversity estimates from one million sequenced T cells were considered lower bounds and underestimates. Observed TCR beta diversity per million T cells fell roughly linearly with age, and a significant reduction was already apparent by age around 40. Because the CMV infection status of the donors was unknown, age-related changes in expanded clonotypes may potentially have been confounded.

CDR1 and CDR2, per the germline V gene, are SGHRS and YFSETQ. From cysteine to phenylalanine, the CDR3 is 15 amino acids long. CDR3 DNA only is kept here, 45 bases in frame from base 1. The V and J ends are trimmed by 4 bases and 3 bases, leaving 15 bases between them. The roughly 42 donors, aged 6 to 90 years, were systemically healthy Caucasian individuals from Russia. Approximately 9 milliliters of peripheral blood were collected from each donor into EDTA-treated Vacutainer tubes. Ficoll-Paque density-gradient centrifugation was used to isolate PBMCs, with at least 7 million per sample. Total RNA, at least 5 micrograms per sample, was extracted from PBMCs with Trizol reagent. Naive CD45RAhigh/CD27high T cell percentages were measured by flow cytometry on a PBMC aliquot from every donor. The same sample was also studied in work on T cells of mothers and their children. As that second study puts it: Donors were nine systemically healthy Caucasian individuals: three mothers and their six children. cDNA synthesis consumed the entire amount of extracted RNA, loaded at around 1.4 ug RNA in each 15 ul reaction. In the second PCR, the M1S primer added sample barcodes and 2-4 random nucleotides. More than 9 million TCR beta CDR3 reads were obtained from each mother, and about 3 million reads were obtained from each child. Thymic selection shapes the output of TCR recombination in a similar way in related and unrelated pairs, and inherited differences have a minor effect. Normalized repertoire overlap was always slightly but never significantly higher in related than unrelated mother-child pairs. Persistent microchimeric T cell clones were not detected, at a sensitivity of 95 to 100 clones per million clonotypes. Deep NGS was used in the study to compare the TCR beta repertoires of mothers and children and to look for features that separate related mother-child pairs from unrelated individuals. On average, the children were about 10 +/- 4 years old, while the mothers were roughly 36 +/- 4 years old. Libraries were sequenced on Illumina HiSeq 2000 with 100+100 nt paired-end reads after adapter ligation with NEBNext reagents. To prevent cross-contamination, the mother and child libraries were prepared one month apart and sequenced in separate runs. For each donor, between about 500,000 and 2,200,000 distinct TCR beta clonotypes were identified. Naive TCR beta clonotypes were estimated from low-frequency clonotypes matched to each donor's FACS-determined naive share, without sorting.

The source is a boy between 10 and 17 years old in good health. What was sequenced was blood. The V and J genes are TRBV5-1 and TRBJ2-3; TRBD2 is a possible D gene, resting on 5 matching bases. For the CDR3, the sequence is CASSEGIMTTDTQYF. The DNA sequence follows: TGCGCCAGCAGCGAGGGAATTATGACGACAGATACGCAGTATTTT.